This entry concerns a single T cell receptor beta chain. Its antigen has not been determined. The data were taken from a study of cytomegalovirus exposure and HLA in healthy donors (dated by TCRdb to 2015 to 2018). Some background on the complete study: According to an earlier analysis of 550 to 750 of the donors, about 179 million T cells yielded some 120 million unique TCR beta sequences and approximately 280 Gb of sequence data. An early release covering about 600 HLA-typed donors comprised roughly 300 gigabases of sequencing data and 85 million to 100 million unique TCR sequences. Among the roughly 400 genotyped donors, approximately 82% belonged to the genetic ancestry cluster associated with self-reported Caucasian donors. The study aimed to test whether cataloging public T cell receptors could reveal signatures of past pathogen exposure. The study profiled the T cell repertoires of 666 subjects by immunosequencing and related them to cytomegalovirus serostatus. A separate validation cohort of roughly 110 different subjects was used in addition to the roughly 640-subject first cohort. To predict cytomegalovirus infection status, the study brought together high-throughput TCR immunosequencing, statistical association of individual TCRs with disease status, and machine learning. A later analysis re-analyzed previously published TCR beta repertoires from 666 donors and added high-resolution HLA genotyping to study TCR occurrence patterns. Rather than using new phenotypic data, the later analysis identified candidate immune exposures from TCR beta sequences and from how often those sequences occurred across donors. An earlier analysis of some 600 of the donors applied high-throughput TCR beta sequencing to assess whether each TCR beta V gene segment acted as functional or pseudogenic. Donor age, sex, ethnicity and CMV serostatus were compiled alongside the repertoire data. Genome-wide SNP genotypes for about 55% of the roughly 670 donors were used in a later genetic analysis, which treated that subset as a discovery cohort. All discovery cohort repertoires had been generated on a single sequencing platform. Both class I and class II loci were covered by HLA typing, at four-digit resolution. The number of donors typed differed by locus, with about 629-630 for A, B, C, DRB1 and DQB1, around 500 for DQA1, over 600 for DPA1, and over 400 for DPB1. Because of strong linkage in the cohort, roughly five DR-DQ haplotypes were treated as single units for association and clustering. Across about 380 genotyped donors of the cohort, an average of approximately 240,000 unique TCR beta nucleotide sequences per donor were sequenced, and roughly 20% of those sequences were non-productive. On the study overall, not on this receptor specifically: An earlier analysis of around 500 of the donors showed that most TCR beta V segments appeared in productive rearrangements either about 87% or about 30% of the time, which broadly matched IMGT annotations. Because some donors lacked HLA typing at each locus, the association tests relied only on the typed subset. An association between a missense DCLRE1C variant and V-gene and J-gene trimming of TCR beta chains was found in a later genetic analysis and replicated in an independent cohort. The cohort was sequenced for TCR beta chains only, and without alpha or paired-chain data the features that could be detected were limited. At a false discovery rate of 0.05, a later analysis linked under 20,000 TCR beta sequences to specific HLA alleles. A few of the identified cytomegalovirus-associated TCR beta chains were confirmed in vitro to be specific for cytomegalovirus antigens. A cluster of highly shared sequence variants was judged likely to represent a technical artifact of the sequencing pipeline. The study listed 150 to 200 TCR beta chains as associated with cytomegalovirus. Most TCR sequences were seen in very few donors, while some public TCRs were found in many individuals. The authors suggested that the approach could potentially be generalized to other disease states and immunological phenotypes. In both the original and validation cohorts, the classifier was reported to diagnose cytomegalovirus status with high specificity and sensitivity. In a later analysis, HLA-associated TCR beta chains were found to be more clonally expanded and to have lower generation probabilities than equally common non-associated chains. A later analysis reported that several top co-occurrence clusters appeared linked to parvovirus B19, influenza, CMV and Epstein-Barr virus. Seventeen rarely observed V segments, including chromosome 9 orphons, were excluded from the earlier analysis of a few hundred of the donors because counts were too low. A further reported finding was that TCR beta sequences accurately predicted the HLA-A and HLA-B alleles for most subjects in the first cohort. A later analysis found that most CMV-associated TCR beta chains appeared HLA-restricted, with HLA associations seemingly driven largely by CMV exposure. Linkage disequilibrium might explain the correlated functional status among segregating V segments, but an unknown experimental factor could not be ruled out. According to a later genetic analysis, donors in an Asian-associated ancestry cluster had fewer N-insertions in productive TCRs than the roughly 660-donor mean. Presence/absence analyses assumed roughly uniform sequencing depth across donors, an assumption that may not hold. A later analysis found that TCR association rates varied across HLA loci, with DRB1 alleles showing the most associated TCRs and HLA-C alleles the fewest. Immune exposure information for the cohort was limited to CMV serostatus. When HLA alleles, especially DR and DQ, strongly co-occurred, attributing TCR associations to individual alleles was difficult.

The library relied on the immunoSEQ multiplex PCR assay. The multiplex PCR relied on a mix of 60 forward primers for TCR Vbeta segments and 13 reverse primers for TCR Jbeta segments. The CDR3 region of rearranged TCR beta genes was amplified from genomic DNA with a multiplex PCR assay. The amplified TCR beta libraries were sequenced on the Illumina HiSeq System as 87-base-pair reads. As for the authors' bioinformatics: In a later analysis, some 80 million unique TCR beta chains were counted across the 690 or so repertoires, and around 11 million of these chains were shared by at least two donors. Raw reads were error-corrected and collapsed into unique sequences with a nearest-neighbor algorithm that merged closely related sequences to remove PCR and sequencing errors. Alignment of CDR3 sequences to IMGT reference sequences was used to assign V, D and J gene segments. For a sequence to be retained, a match of at least six nucleotides to both a V gene segment and a J gene segment was required. A rearrangement counted as productive if the CDR3 had no stop codons and remained in frame with V and J, and every other rearrangement counted as non-productive. CDR3 was defined according to IMGT convention as the region running from the second conserved V-encoded cysteine to the conserved J-encoded phenylalanine. Sequences without an unambiguous match to a single V gene segment were excluded from the earlier analysis of approximately 600 of the donors. An earlier analysis of around 600 of the donors classified V segments as functional when productive rearrangements were above 56.7% and as segregating when the standard deviation between donors was above 5%. A statistical classification framework was built for diagnosing cytomegalovirus status from the catalog of TCR beta chain sequences. V and J gene assignment, in a later analysis, came from comparing TCR nucleotide sequences with IMGT/GENE-DB human TR gene sequences. The TCRdist pipeline was used in a later analysis to assign CDR3 sequences and most-parsimonious VDJ recombination scenarios. In a later analysis, each TCR beta chain was defined by its CDR3 amino acid sequence together with its V-gene family, and reads without a unique V-gene family were excluded. A later analysis removed 550 to 700 highly shared, low-generation-probability nucleotide sequences to deal with suspected cross-contamination and a sequencing artifact. In a later analysis, a clonal expansion index for each public chain was calculated from normalized within-repertoire ranks of inferred template counts. Generation probabilities in a later analysis came from a VDJ recombination model fitted to out-of-frame rearrangements, and those results were checked against IGoR. In a later analysis, TCR-TCR, TCR-HLA and TCR-CMV co-occurrence was scored with hypergeometric tests, and a repertoire-size bias correction was applied to TCR pairs. In a later analysis, false discovery rates were estimated by permuting HLA or CMV assignments 20 times. A later analysis grouped co-occurring TCRs with DBSCAN, adding TCRdist sequence similarity when clustering within HLA-allele-positive subsets. Repertoires with fewer than 30,000 or more than 120,000 public chains were left out of co-occurrence clustering, as were about 5 repertoires with anomalous nucleotide sharing. What TCRdb holds here is the immuneACCESS table cut down to in-frame rearrangements. Part of the clones is not present; checked against another copy, under half of the missing clones reflect an unresolved V gene, and the others are unexplained. V and J calls and clone size are those listed in that table; D and trimming were worked out from the DNA. The sample table records roughly 120,000 clones. The ten largest clones add up to about 2.5% of the sample.

The cohort was made up of approximately 700 healthy bone marrow donors. At the time of sampling, every cohort member was nominally healthy, though immune exposures that went unrecorded were likely present. The donor was CMV seronegative and was included in the group of a few hundred seronegative cohort members. Each donor provided a peripheral blood sample, and peripheral blood mononuclear cells were used for TCR beta sequencing. Genomic DNA extraction from the blood cell samples was performed with the Qiagen DNeasy Blood Extraction Kit. Material: PBMCs. The origin of this receptor is a man younger than 45 in good health and CMV-seronegative.

The CDR3 is CASSLGQEDYEQYF. The DNA is as follows: TGTGCCAGCAGCCTCGGACAGGAAGACTACGAGCAGTACTTC. The rearrangement joined TRBV13 to TRBJ2-7; 7 junctional bases match TRBD1. Via the germline V gene (reference sequence), CDR1 is PRHDT and CDR2 FYEKMQ. From cysteine to phenylalanine, the CDR3 is 14 amino acids long. This entry keeps only the CDR3 DNA: 42 bases, framed from base 1. Clipping removes 5 bases from V and 3 bases from J, with 7 as the unmatched junction base count. Beyond the CDR3, the reference TRBV13 and TRBJ2-7 genes provide the residues; the full variable domain reads: AAGVIQSPRHLIKEKRETATLKCYPIPRHDTVYWYQQGPGQDPQFLISFYEKMQSDKGSIPDRFSAQQFSDYHSELNMSSLELGDSALYFCASSLGQEDYEQYFGPGTRLTVT.